This is a list of T cell receptor beta chains from one sample in a study of cytomegalovirus exposure and HLA in healthy donors. Repertoires were generated with immunoSEQ multiplex PCR, while TCRdb's copy carries only in-frame clones and drops some. The profile shows 130,000 to 150,000 clones, 70% to 75% of them singletons. Sequences were obtained from PBMCs. The receptor source for this set is a human donor in good health. Each CDR3 is given with its conserved first and last residue. The D gene is left open where the match is weak. Expanded clones are given a class, and other clones once, few, many or no size at all.

d_call	v_call	clone_size	j_call	cdr3_aa	cdr3_nt
-	TRBV21-1	-	TRBJ1-5	CASSKAGFEVPFTKKMKWDQPQHF	TGTGCCAGCAGCAAAGCCGGGTTCGAGGTGCCCTTTACAAAAAAAATGAAATGGGATCAGCCCCAGCATTTT
-	TRBV7-9	-	TRBJ2-5	CASSLLRKETQYF	TGTGCCAGCAGCTTATTGAGGAAAGAGACCCAGTACTTC
TRBD2	TRBV19	-	TRBJ2-3	CASTPLAGVSDTQYF	TGTGCCAGTACCCCCCTAGCGGGAGTATCCGATACGCAGTATTTT
-	TRBV9	few	TRBJ2-3	CASSGQLGADTQYF	TGTGCCAGCAGCGGCCAACTAGGTGCAGATACGCAGTATTTT
TRBD1	TRBV5-1	-	TRBJ2-5	CASSRNRGRRGETQYF	TGCGCCAGCAGCCGGAACAGGGGGCGTCGGGGAGAGACCCAGTACTTC
TRBD1	TRBV29-1	few	TRBJ2-7	CSVEDGQGANEQYF	TGCAGCGTTGAAGATGGCCAGGGGGCGAACGAGCAGTACTTC
TRBD2	TRBV30	-	TRBJ2-1	CAWSGLAGGSSYNEQFF	TGTGCCTGGAGTGGACTAGCGGGAGGGAGCTCCTACAATGAGCAGTTCTTC
-	TRBV11-3	-	TRBJ2-2	CASSLDLYTGELFF	TGTGCCAGCAGCTTAGATCTGTACACCGGGGAGCTGTTTTTT
-	TRBV7-8	-	TRBJ1-2	CASSAPQGSYTF	TGTGCCAGCAGCGCACCCCAGGGTAGCTACACCTTC
TRBD1	TRBV13	-	TRBJ2-1	CASSSGTGEQFF	TGTGCCAGCAGCTCAGGGACAGGTGAGCAGTTCTTC
TRBD2	TRBV9	-	TRBJ2-5	CASSVGQAGDQETQYF	TGTGCCAGCAGCGTAGGCCAAGCGGGGGACCAAGAGACCCAGTACTTC
-	TRBV9	few	TRBJ1-3	CASSFRQVEEAGNTIYF	TGTGCCAGCAGCTTTCGACAGGTGGAAGAAGCTGGAAACACCATATATTTT
-	TRBV10-3	few	TRBJ1-5	CAISESLSSQPQHF	TGTGCCATCAGTGAGTCCCTTTCGTCTCAGCCCCAGCATTTT
TRBD1	TRBV28	-	TRBJ2-1	CASMGDRGVNEQFF	TGTGCCAGCATGGGGGACAGGGGGGTCAATGAGCAGTTCTTC
-	TRBV2	-	TRBJ2-7	CASRNSGIQPTQQYF	TGTGCCAGCCGGAATTCCGGGATACAACCTACTCAGCAGTACTTC
-	TRBV28	-	TRBJ2-7	CASRQQFWEQYF	TGTGCCAGCAGGCAACAGTTTTGGGAGCAGTACTTC
TRBD1	TRBV2	-	TRBJ2-6	CASSPGTAGANVLTF	TGTGCCAGCAGCCCGGGGACAGCTGGGGCCAACGTCCTGACTTTC
TRBD2	TRBV7-8	-	TRBJ2-5	CASSLDSLAGRTQYF	TGTGCCAGCAGCTTAGATTCCCTAGCGGGAAGGACCCAGTACTTC
TRBD1	TRBV7-6	-	TRBJ2-7	CASSPRTGGAEQYF	TGTGCCAGCAGCCCCCGGACAGGGGGCGCCGAGCAGTACTTC
-	TRBV6-1	-	TRBJ1-1	CASSEEPLNTEAFF	TGTGCCAGCAGTGAAGAGCCGTTGAACACTGAAGCTTTCTTT
TRBD2	TRBV5-1	-	TRBJ2-5	CASRPSGGSQETQYF	TGCGCCAGCAGGCCTAGCGGGGGGTCCCAAGAGACCCAGTACTTC
-	TRBV2	-	TRBJ2-7	CASQGMGGYEQYF	TGTGCCAGTCAGGGGATGGGCGGATACGAGCAGTACTTC
-	TRBV4-2	-	TRBJ2-7	CASSHGDPIYEQYF	TGTGCCAGCAGCCACGGAGACCCCATCTACGAGCAGTACTTC
-	TRBV7-9	-	TRBJ2-7	CASSPVLFSAEGQYF	TGTGCCAGCAGCCCAGTCCTATTTAGTGCCGAGGGGCAGTACTTC
TRBD1	TRBV7-6	-	TRBJ1-2	CASSATGSGYTF	TGTGCCAGCAGCGCGACAGGGTCTGGCTACACCTTC
TRBD1	TRBV19	-	TRBJ1-4	CASRRGQTNEKLFF	TGTGCCAGTAGGCGGGGACAGACTAATGAAAAACTGTTTTTT
TRBD1	TRBV2	few	TRBJ1-1	CASSGTGVTEAFF	TGTGCCAGCAGTGGTACAGGGGTAACTGAAGCTTTCTTT
-	TRBV20-1	-	TRBJ1-1	CSARDLTGAFF	TGCAGTGCTAGAGATCTCACAGGGGCTTTCTTT
TRBD2	TRBV27	-	TRBJ2-2	CASRVAGGGTGELFF	TGTGCCAGCAGAGTAGCGGGAGGCGGCACCGGGGAGCTGTTTTTT
TRBD1	TRBV5-4	few	TRBJ2-7	CASSRDSYEQYF	TGTGCCAGCAGCAGGGACAGCTACGAGCAGTACTTC
TRBD2	TRBV11-3	-	TRBJ2-1	CASSSTSGRRFTYNEQFF	TGTGCCAGCAGCTCTACTAGCGGGAGGAGGTTTACCTACAATGAGCAGTTCTTC
-	TRBV5-1	-	TRBJ1-2	CASSLRQAQLGYTF	TGCGCCAGCAGCTTGAGACAGGCACAACTTGGCTACACCTTC
-	TRBV13	-	TRBJ2-4	CASSSRDTKNIQYF	TGTGCCAGCAGCTCCCGGGACACTAAAAACATTCAGTACTTC